The 26 T cell receptor beta chains below were found in one sample sequenced in a study of breast tumors, draining lymph nodes, adjacent tissues. TCRdb redid the calling of the multiplex PCR reads with MiXCR, one entry per CDR3 protein. The sample has about 22,000 distinct CDR3 sequences; 45% to 75% are singletons. The specimen was breast tumor tissue. These receptor sequences come from a female donor with breast cancer. Some clones in this sample may be carry-over from other donors' samples.

The chain couples TRBV20-1 to TRBJ2-4; D may match TRBD1 or TRBD2 (5 bases each). The V gene's germline CDR1 is DFQATT and CDR2 SNEGSKA (reference sequence). Between the trimmed V and J ends, which lost 3 bases and 12 bases, there was a span of 18 bases. This CDR3 spans 13 amino acids. CDR3 sequence reads: CSASGGPRSTQYF. CDR3 DNA sequence: TGCAGTGCTAGTGGGGGACCGAGAAGCACTCAGTACTTC.

The rearrangement joins TRBV15 to TRBJ2-3; D is unresolved. CDR3 length: 15 residues. The V gene's germline CDR1 is LNHNV and CDR2 YYDKDF (reference sequence). The V end lost 2 bases, the J end lost 2 bases, and 11 bases lay between the germline ends. CDR3 region: CATSRKDGFTDTQYF. CDR3 DNA: TGTGCCACCAGCAGAAAGGACGGTTTCACAGATACGCAGTATTTT. The whole variable domain, remainder taken from reference TRBV15 and TRBJ2-3, is DAMVIQNPRYQVTQFGKPVTLSCSQTLNHNVMYWYQQKSSQAPKLLFHYYDKDFNNEADTPDNFQSRRPNTSFCFLDIRSPGLGDTAMYLCATSRKDGFTDTQYFGPGTRLTVL.

This clonotype was observed many times. V and J are TRBV6-1 and TRBJ2-2; D gene ambiguous. This CDR3 region has 12 residues. Trimming pared 11 bases from V and 4 bases from J, leaving 11 bases between. Germline CDR1 is MNHNS and CDR2 is SASEGT. CDR3 sequence (DNA): TGTGCCGCAACGATAGGCACCGGGGAGCTGTTTTTT. Amino acid sequence: CAATIGTGELFF.

The rearrangement joins TRBV7-9 to TRBJ1-4; tentative D call: TRBD1 (5 bases). The germline V and J ends were trimmed by 5 bases and 0 bases, with 13 bases remaining between them. The CDR3 sequence is 16 residues long. Germline V gene data show CDR1 as SEHNR and CDR2 as FQNEAQ (reference sequence). This CDR3 is CASSRPGPATNEKLFF. The CDR3 coding sequence is TGTGCCAGCAGCCGCCCAGGGCCTGCAACTAATGAAAAACTGTTTTTT. The whole variable domain, remainder taken from reference TRBV7-9 and TRBJ1-4, is DTGVSQNPRHKITKRGQNVTFRCDPISEHNRLYWYRQTLGQGPEFLTYFQNEAQLEKSRLLSDRFSAERPKGSFSTLEIQRTEQGDSAMYLCASSRPGPATNEKLFFGSGTQLSVL.

This clonotype was observed many times. A single base separates this from a much larger clone, so it may be a read error. The genes are TRBV5-8 and TRBJ2-5; tentative D call: TRBD1 (5 bases). V lost 0 bases and J lost 4, with 13 bases in between. Germline loops: CDR1 SGHTS, CDR2 YDEGEE. This CDR3 spans 15 amino acids. The CDR3 bases are TGTGCCAGCAGCTTGGCCAGGGCTTTGGTAGAGACCCAGTACTTC. It yields the protein CASSLARALVETQYF.

This sequence joins TRBV6-1 and TRBJ2-3, with a possible D match to TRBD2 (5 bases). The CDR3 has 15 residues. CDR1 MNHNS and CDR2 SASEGT come from the germline V gene. V dropped 5 bases and J dropped 6 bases, with 18 bases sitting between them. CDR3 DNA: TGTGCCAGCAGTTCCGTTCGACGGGGAGCGGATACGCAGTATTTT. Its protein product is CASSSVRRGADTQYF.

This chain uses TRBV12-3 or TRBV12-4 with TRBJ1-2, with a weak D call TRBD1 (6 bases). V lost 6 bases and J 4 bases, leaving 18 bases between the germline ends. The CDR3 spans 15 residues. DNA of the CDR3: TGTGCCAGCAGACCGGGTATTACAGGGAGCTATGGCTACACCTTC. It specifies CASRPGITGSYGYTF.

This chain connects TRBV15 to TRBJ2-2, with D unresolved. Deletions cut 5 bases from V and 1 base from J, with 5 bases between. Germline values: CDR1 LNHNV, CDR2 YYDKDF (reference sequence). The CDR3 is 13 amino acids. This CDR3 reads CATSPGNTGELFF. CDR3 nucleotides: TGTGCCACCAGCCCAGGGAACACCGGGGAGCTGTTTTTT.

This clonotype has at least ten counts. One base away lies a much larger clone, so this may be a sequencing read error. The chain has TRBV7-2 and TRBJ2-5, with 9 bases fitting TRBD1. Germline V lookup: CDR1 SGHTA, CDR2 FQGNSA. The CDR3 runs 15 residues. In nucleotides, the CDR3 is TGTGCCAGCAGCTCCGGGACAGGGAGTGCGGAGACCCAGCACTTC. This gives the protein CASSSGTGSAETQHF.

In its sample, this clonotype was seen many times. This chain uses TRBV7-6 with TRBJ2-5, with D maybe TRBD2 (5 bases). Germline values: CDR1 SGHVS, CDR2 FNYEAQ. Between the trimmed V and J ends, which lost 4 bases and 4 bases, there was a span of 13 bases. This CDR3 spans 14 amino acids. CDR3 sequence: CASSSYEGPETQYF. The DNA of the CDR3 is TGTGCCAGCAGCTCCTACGAGGGTCCAGAGACCCAGTACTTC.

CDR3 DNA: TGCGCCAGCAGCTTGGCTAGCCCCAACGAGCAGTACTTC. As protein: CASSLASPNEQYF. The chain joins TRBV5-1 to TRBJ2-7, with a possible D match to TRBD2 (5 bases). Deletions cut 0 bases from V and 5 bases from J, with 9 bases between. CDR3 length: 13 amino acids. Germline-derived CDR1 and CDR2 are SGHRS and YFSETQ.

At least ten counts were recorded for this clonotype. The V call is TRBV27, the J call TRBJ2-5, with TRBD1 identical over 7 bases. Per germline, CDR1 MNHEY and CDR2 SMNVEV (reference sequence). CDR3 length: 12 residues. The ends lost 9 bases at V and 2 bases at J; junction bases unmatched: 3. DNA of the CDR3: TGTGCCAGGGGGACAGAGCAAGAGACCCAGTACTTC. Translating gives CARGTEQETQYF.

By sample share, this clonotype is medium-sized. The CDR3 region has the DNA TGCGCCAGCAGCCAAGTCCCCAGGGTGGGTTCACCCCTCCACTTT. It specifies CASSQVPRVGSPLHF. The rearrangement links TRBV4-1 to TRBJ1-6; perhaps TRBD1 as D (5 bases). Deletions cut 1 base from V and 9 bases from J, with 13 bases between. Germline CDR1 is MGHRA and CDR2 is YSYEKL. The CDR3 loop spans 15 amino acids.

In this sample, this clonotype is medium-sized (0.01 to 0.1%). The chain couples TRBV7-9 to TRBJ1-2; TRBD1 agrees at 11 bases. CDR3 length: 15 amino acids. J gave up 6 bases and V 0 bases, and 3 bases lay outside the gene matches. Germline loops: CDR1 SEHNR, CDR2 FQNEAQ (reference sequence). The CDR3 bases are TGTGCCAGCAGCTTAGCAGGACAGGGGGCGCATGGCTACACCTTC. It translates to CASSLAGQGAHGYTF.

The chain employs TRBV5-4 and TRBJ2-1, with a possible D match to TRBD2 (5 bases). Germline V gene lookup returns CDR1 SGHNT and CDR2 YYREEE (reference sequence). The CDR3 covers 14 residues. The V end was cut by 4 bases, the J end by 10 bases, with 18 bases between. As DNA, the CDR3 is TGTGCCAGCAGCCCGGGGAGAGGGAGAGCGGAGCAGTTCTTC. It yields the protein CASSPGRGRAEQFF.

The chain links TRBV24-1 to TRBJ2-1; TRBD2 aligns across 7 bases. There are 16 residues in the CDR3. Germline V gene data show CDR1 as KGHDR and CDR2 as SFDVKD. V dropped 1 base and J dropped 1; count of bases not matched to a gene: 3. The CDR3, as DNA: TGTGCCACCAGTGATTTCGTGGGGGGGTCCTACAATGAGCAGTTCTTC. Protein product: CATSDFVGGSYNEQFF.

The J gene is TRBJ2-6, the V gene TRBV2; D gene ambiguous. CDR1 is SNHLY and CDR2 is FYNNEI in the germline V gene. Deletions cut 1 base from V and 2 bases from J, with 6 bases between. The CDR3 has 15 residues. The CDR3 DNA is TGTGCCAGCAGTGAAGGCAAAACTGGGGCCAACGTCCTGACTTTC. It is translated as CASSEGKTGANVLTF.

In its sample, this clonotype was seen a few times. The rearrangement links TRBV12-3 or TRBV12-4 to TRBJ2-7; TRBD1 is a possible D gene (6 bases). Trimming left V 6 bases short and J 7 bases short, with 16 bases between. The CDR3 sequence is 13 residues long. CDR3: CASRRTESGEQYF. The CDR3 DNA sequence: TGTGCCAGCAGGCGGACAGAAAGTGGGGAGCAGTACTTC.

The rearrangement uses TRBV5-1 and TRBJ2-3, with no clear D. The CDR3 runs 13 residues. CDR1 and CDR2 from the germline V gene are SGHRS and YFSETQ. V dropped 0 bases and J dropped 3 bases, with 5 bases sitting between them. The DNA of the CDR3 is TGCGCCAGCAGCTTGGGTATTACAGATACGCAGTATTTT. Its protein is CASSLGITDTQYF.

The gene calls are TRBV6-5 and TRBJ1-3, with D hard to call. The CDR3 spans 15 residues. The V end lost 4 bases, the J end lost 0 bases, and 10 bases lay between the germline ends. The germline gives CDR1 MNHEY, CDR2 SVGAGI. CDR3 residues: CASSFSRSSGNTIYF. The DNA for the CDR3 is TGTGCCAGCAGTTTCTCTCGCAGCTCTGGAAACACCATATATTTT.

At least ten counts were recorded for this clonotype. V usage is TRBV18 and J usage is TRBJ2-1; a possible D gene is TRBD2 (6 bases). Germline values: CDR1 KGHSH, CDR2 LQKENI. CDR3 length: 16 residues. The V and J ends lost 8 bases and 9 bases respectively, with 26 bases between them. CDR3 loop: CASIYGGSPLNSEQFF. DNA of the CDR3: TGTGCCAGCATTTACGGAGGGTCCCCATTAAATAGTGAGCAGTTCTTC. Variable domain in full (rest from reference TRBV18 and TRBJ2-1): NAGVMQNPRHLVRRRGQEARLRCSPMKGHSHVYWYRQLPEEGLKFMVYLQKENIIDESGMPKERFSAEFPKEGPSILRIQQVVRGDSAAYFCASIYGGSPLNSEQFFGPGTRLTVL.

This clonotype was picked up many times. This chain connects TRBV20-1 to TRBJ2-1; D might be TRBD2 (6 bases). Germline CDR1 is DFQATT and CDR2 is SNEGSKA (reference sequence). V lost 4 bases, J lost 7 bases, and 14 bases lay in between. The CDR3 is 13 residues long. CDR3 sequence: CSATGTLGNEQFF. In DNA, the CDR3 is TGCAGTGCTACGGGGACTCTGGGGAATGAGCAGTTCTTC.

This chain links TRBV6-5 with TRBJ2-7; 7 nucleotides match TRBD2. The CDR3 extends over 14 amino acids. In germline, CDR1 is MNHEY, CDR2 SVGAGI. With 5 bases clipped from V and 4 bases from J, the junction kept 8 bases outside the gene matches. The CDR3 region has the DNA TGTGCCAGCAGTCACCAGCGGGGACGATACGAGCAGTACTTC. This codes for CASSHQRGRYEQYF.

This clonotype came up many times. Just one base apart from a much larger clone, this may be a read error. The chain uses TRBV4-2 and TRBJ1-2; possible D gene TRBD1, 6 bases. This CDR3 region has 16 residues. Germline V gene lookup returns CDR1 LGHNA and CDR2 YNFKEQ. In DNA form, the CDR3 reads TGTGTCAGCAGCCGCAACCCCCTGGACAGCGACTATGGCTACACCTTC. Amino acids: CVSSRNPLDSDYGYTF.

The V gene is TRBV20-1, the J gene TRBJ1-2; 9 bases align to TRBD1. The germline V gene encodes CDR1 DFQATT and CDR2 SNEGSKA (reference sequence). V shed 6 bases and J 7 bases; nucleotides not matched to a gene: 9. The CDR3 runs to 13 residues. In nucleotides, the CDR3 is TGCAGTGCCTCACCGGGACAGGGTGCTGGCTACACCTTC. It yields the protein CSASPGQGAGYTF.

The chain is built from TRBV7-2 and TRBJ2-7; no definite D call. The CDR3 totals 13 residues. The germline V and J ends were trimmed by 5 bases and 3 bases, with 11 bases remaining between them. CDR1 is SGHTA, CDR2 FQGNSA, per germline. The CDR3 DNA is TGTGCCAGCAGCCAAGAACCACACTACGAGCAGTACTTC. Its translation is CASSQEPHYEQYF.